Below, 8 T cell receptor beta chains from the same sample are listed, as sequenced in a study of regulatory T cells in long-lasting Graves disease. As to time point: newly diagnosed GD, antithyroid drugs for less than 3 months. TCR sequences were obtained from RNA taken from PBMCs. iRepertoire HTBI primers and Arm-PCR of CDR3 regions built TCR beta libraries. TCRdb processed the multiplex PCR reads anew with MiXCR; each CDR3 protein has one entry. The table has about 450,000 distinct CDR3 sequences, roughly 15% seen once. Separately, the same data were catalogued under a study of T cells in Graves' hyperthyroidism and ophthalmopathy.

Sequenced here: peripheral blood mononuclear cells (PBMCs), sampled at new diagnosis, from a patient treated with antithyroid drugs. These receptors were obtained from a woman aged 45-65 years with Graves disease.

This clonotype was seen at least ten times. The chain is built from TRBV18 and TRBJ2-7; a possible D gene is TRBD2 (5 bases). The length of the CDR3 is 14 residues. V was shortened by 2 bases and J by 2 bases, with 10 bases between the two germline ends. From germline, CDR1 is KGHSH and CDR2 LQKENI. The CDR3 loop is CASSPVTEAYEQYF. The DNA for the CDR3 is TGTGCCAGCTCACCAGTGACGGAGGCCTACGAGCAGTACTTC.

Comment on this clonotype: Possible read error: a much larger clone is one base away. Written as DNA, the CDR3 is TGTGCCAGCAGGACCGGACCTGGGGGTCAGTCCCAGCATTTT. Residues: CASRTGPGGQSQHF. The chain has TRBV28 and TRBJ1-5, with D possibly being TRBD1 (5 bases). Germline loops: CDR1 MDHEN, CDR2 SYDVKM. This CDR3 is 14 amino acids long.

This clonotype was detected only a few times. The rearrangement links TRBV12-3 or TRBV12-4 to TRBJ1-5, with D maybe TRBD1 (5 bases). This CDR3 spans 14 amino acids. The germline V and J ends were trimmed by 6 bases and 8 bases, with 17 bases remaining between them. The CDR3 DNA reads TGTGCCAGCAGACGCCGGGGGGTGTCGGAGCCCCAGCATTTT. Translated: CASRRRGVSEPQHF.

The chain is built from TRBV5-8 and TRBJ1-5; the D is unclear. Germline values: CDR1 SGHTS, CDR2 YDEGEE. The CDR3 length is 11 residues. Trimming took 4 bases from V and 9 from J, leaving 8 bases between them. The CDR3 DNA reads TGTGCCAGCAGCCGGCGGCCGCCCCAGCATTTT. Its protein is CASSRRPPQHF.

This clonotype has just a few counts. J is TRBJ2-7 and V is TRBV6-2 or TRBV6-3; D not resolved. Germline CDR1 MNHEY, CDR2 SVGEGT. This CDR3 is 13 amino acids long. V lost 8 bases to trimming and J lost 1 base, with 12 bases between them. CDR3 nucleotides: TGTGCCAGCGAGAGACACTTTTCCTACGAGCAGTACTTC. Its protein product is CASERHFSYEQYF.

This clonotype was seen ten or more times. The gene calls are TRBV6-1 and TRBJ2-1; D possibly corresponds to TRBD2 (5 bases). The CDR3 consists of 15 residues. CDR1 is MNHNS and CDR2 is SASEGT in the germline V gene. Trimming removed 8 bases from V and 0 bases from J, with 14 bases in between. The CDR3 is CASAIRGSSYNEQFF. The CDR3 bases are TGTGCCAGCGCGATTAGAGGGAGCTCCTACAATGAGCAGTTCTTC.

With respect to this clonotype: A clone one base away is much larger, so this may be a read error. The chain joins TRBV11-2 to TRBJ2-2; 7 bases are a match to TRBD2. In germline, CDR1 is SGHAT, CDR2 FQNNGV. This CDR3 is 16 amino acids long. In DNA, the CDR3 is TGTGCCAGCAGCTTAGATTGGCGGGAGTCGATCGGGGAGCTGGTTTTT. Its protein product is CASSLDWRESIGELVF.

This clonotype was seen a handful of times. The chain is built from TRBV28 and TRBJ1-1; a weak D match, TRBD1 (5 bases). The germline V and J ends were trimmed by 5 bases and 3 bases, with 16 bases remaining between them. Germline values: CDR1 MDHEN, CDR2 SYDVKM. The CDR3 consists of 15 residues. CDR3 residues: CASSPPGPPYTEAFF. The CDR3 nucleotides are TGTGCCAGCAGTCCCCCGGGACCGCCTTACACTGAAGCTTTCTTT.